This TCR beta chain was sequenced during a study of OX40 agonist ivuxolimab in advanced cancers. Study-level background: Subjects had a mean age of roughly 57 years, with a range of roughly 23 to 80; just over 80% were male. Three patients, one with hepatocellular carcinoma and two with cutaneous melanoma, responded partially.

Germline CDR1 SGHDT, CDR2 YYEEEE. The V end was cut by 4 bases, the J end by 4 bases, with 12 bases between. This CDR3 comprises 13 residues. The study sampled blood at baseline, cycle 4 day 1, and cycle 7 day 1. Here immunoSEQ multiplex PCR was the method, and the copy in TCRdb shows in-frame clones only, minus some. The sample holds about 66,000 clones, roughly four fifths seen once. This TCR was recovered from an adult with an advanced solid tumor such as melanoma, head and neck, liver or kidney cancer. V is TRBV5-6 and J is TRBJ2-7, with D perhaps matching TRBD1 (5 bases). The input for sequencing was CD4+ or CD8+ T cells sorted from blood, taken in a trial of the OX40 agonist ivuxolimab. CDR3 in amino acids: CASSRVGLYEQYF. The CDR3 bases are TGTGCCAGCAGCCGGGTGGGGCTATACGAGCAGTACTTC.